The present TCR beta chain was sequenced within a study of blood T cells in healthy people across ages. Study-wide findings and caveats: Estimates of total diversity, which came from one million sequenced T cells, were considered to be underestimates.

At least 6 million PBMCs were isolated per sample. The authors extracted at least 5 micrograms of total RNA per sample. A sample-barcoded 5' primer and a J-beta primer mix were used in a second PCR of about 7 to 12 cycles. The template-switch adaptor was a 5' adaptor with 12 random nucleotides. It tagged each cDNA molecule. TCRdb reprocessed the 5' RACE reads with MiXCR, giving one entry per CDR3 protein. The data show 1.5 million to 2 million distinct CDR3 sequences, roughly 27% seen once. Concerning this clonotype: What it binds is not known. This may stem from a read error, because a much larger clone lies one nucleotide away.

Germline V gene lookup returns CDR1 SGHKS and CDR2 YYEKEE (reference sequence). This CDR3 has 14 residues. Deletions cut 4 bases from V and 4 bases from J, with 14 bases between. Sequenced material: blood. This chain joins TRBV5-5 and TRBJ1-2, with unresolved D. The origin of this receptor is a woman in her 30s in good health. The CDR3 coding sequence is TGTGCCAGCAGCCGAGAAGGATCTAGCTATGGCTACACCTTC. Translation: CASSREGSSYGYTF.